This TCR beta chain appears in the sequencing data of a study of CD8+ T cells in alopecia areata. Study observations and caveats: Although TCR sharing was seen in mice, sharing across patients was less clear, possibly for HLA-related reasons. Links between baseline CD8+ expansion and response need larger treated cohorts.

Treatment given: oral pan-JAK inhibitor, 5-10 mg twice daily. As regards this clone: Its matching antigen is unknown.

Following RNA extraction, reverse transcription yielded cDNA that acted as the sequencing template. Clones were read by immunoSEQ multiplex PCR, and TCRdb kept only the in-frame ones, dropping some. This sample yields about 190,000 clones, of which 45% to 65% are seen a single time; over 0.55% belongs to the top ten. The CDR3 totals 14 residues. CDR1 and CDR2 from the germline V gene are MNHNY and SVGAGI (reference sequence). V was clipped by 2 bases and J by 3 bases, with 9 bases between them. The TCR was taken from a human donor with alopecia areata. The chain recombines TRBV6-6 with TRBJ2-3, with D possibly matching TRBD2 (5 bases). This specimen was CD4+ T cells sorted from blood, taken at week 4, from a patient treated with tofacitinib. DNA for the CDR3: TGTGCCAGCAGTTACCCACTAGGAACAGATACGCAGTATTTT. It codes for CASSYPLGTDTQYF.